This T cell receptor beta chain appears in the sequencing data of a study of blood T cell repertoires in COVID-19. V shed 4 bases and J 5 bases; nucleotides not matched to a gene: 16. There are 17 residues in the CDR3. Germline lookup yields CDR1 SGHRS and CDR2 YFSETQ. Residents of approximately 25 US areas, aged about 18 to 89 years, made up the participants. In the original processing: How many nucleated cells were present was estimated from reference gene primer amplification. Measured with immunoSEQ multiplex PCR; TCRdb has only the in-frame clones, and not every one. The V and J calls and clone size were taken over from that table, and D and trimming were inferred from the DNA. The sample contains about 160,000 clones, about 88% of which appear only once.

The sequencing sample was made of PBMCs or T cells enriched from blood (not recorded which). The chain employs TRBV5-1 and TRBJ2-5, with TRBD2 matching 8 bases. The TCR originated in a man aged 50 or older who had recovered from COVID-19. As DNA, the CDR3 is TGCGCCAGCAGCCTACCGGGACCGGGACTAGAGGGCGAGACCCAGTACTTC. This gives the protein CASSLPGPGLEGETQYF.